The 20 T cell receptor beta chains below all came from one sample that was sequenced in a study of T cells after yellow fever vaccination. TCRdb re-analysed the 5' RACE reads in MiXCR, keeping a single row per CDR3 protein. The sample consists of about 29,000 distinct CDR3 sequences, more than 5% of them appearing once. The specimen was CD8+ T cells sorted from PBMCs, collected 10 days after the yellow fever booster vaccination. Source of these receptors: a young man who received the YFV17D yellow fever vaccine.

Many counts were recorded for this clonotype. This chain links TRBV5-4 with TRBJ2-1, with D perhaps TRBD2 (6 bases). Trimming took 5 bases from V and 0 from J, leaving 12 bases between them. The CDR3 contains 15 residues. Germline V gene data show CDR1 as SGHNT and CDR2 as YYREEE (reference sequence). The CDR3 bases are TGTGCCAGCAGAGTCGTCGGGAGCTCCTACAATGAGCAGTTCTTC. Its translation is CASRVVGSSYNEQFF.

This clonotype was recorded many times. CDR3: CASTQNSGNTIYF. The DNA for the CDR3 is TGTGCCAGCACCCAGAACTCTGGAAACACCATATATTTT. This chain uses TRBV6-2 or TRBV6-3 with TRBJ1-3; D remains unclear. CDR1 is MNHEY and CDR2 is SVGEGT in the germline V gene. Trimming cost V 7 bases and J 0 bases, with 7 bases left between them. The CDR3 length is 13 residues.

This clonotype was detected ten times or more. The J gene is TRBJ2-3, the V gene TRBV4-2; no clear D gene. The CDR3 runs 14 residues. From germline, CDR1 is LGHNA and CDR2 YNFKEQ. Trimming stripped 0 bases from V and 3 bases from J, with 7 bases between. The DNA for the CDR3 is TGTGCCAGCAGCCAAGAAGAGAAGACAGATACGCAGTATTTT. Translated, it gives CASSQEEKTDTQYF.

In its sample, this clonotype was seen many times. The chain has TRBV7-3 and TRBJ2-1; D not resolved. CDR1 and CDR2 from the germline V gene are SGHTA and FQGTGA. V lost 5 bases to trimming and J lost 6 bases, with 11 bases between them. The CDR3 covers 13 residues. For the CDR3, the DNA is TGTGCCAGCAGCCCCGGCCATCTCAATGAGCAGTTCTTC. This encodes CASSPGHLNEQFF.

This clonotype was counted ten times or more. The CDR3 DNA reads TGTGCCAGCAGTTCGTCTCTTATGCAGCCCCAGCATTTT. Translation gives CASSSSLMQPQHF. The chain is built from TRBV12-3 or TRBV12-4 and TRBJ1-5; no definite D call. V was shortened by 4 bases and J by 7 bases, with 11 bases between the two germline ends. The CDR3 loop spans 13 amino acids.

In this sample, this clonotype turned up many times. The chain has TRBV3-1 and TRBJ2-5, with D unresolved. The ends were cut back, 1 base at V and 0 bases at J, with 15 bases in the middle. The CDR3 is made up of 17 amino acids. Germline CDR1 reads LGHDT; CDR2 reads YNNKEL (reference sequence). CDR3 sequence reads: CASSQAGEQKYQETQYF. CDR3 DNA sequence: TGTGCCAGCAGCCAAGCGGGCGAGCAGAAGTACCAAGAGACCCAGTACTTC.

This clonotype was counted at least ten times. This chain links TRBV6-2 or TRBV6-3 with TRBJ2-7; D gene uncertain. V was clipped by 2 bases and J by 1 base, with 9 bases between them. The CDR3 spans 14 residues. CDR1 MNHEY and CDR2 SVGEGT come from the germline V gene. The CDR3 here is CASSYGDGSYEQYF. CDR3 coding DNA: TGTGCCAGCAGTTACGGTGACGGATCCTACGAGCAGTACTTC.

This clonotype was recorded many times. The rearrangement links TRBV6-5 to TRBJ2-7, with TRBD2 as a possible D gene (5 bases). CDR3 length equals 14 residues. Germline V gene lookup returns CDR1 MNHEY and CDR2 SVGAGI. The ends were cut back, 0 bases at V and 5 bases at J, with 11 bases in the middle. CDR3 DNA: TGTGCCAGCAGTTACTCGACTAACGGGGACGAGCAGTACTTC. Translation: CASSYSTNGDEQYF.

This clonotype was seen repeatedly, ten times or more. V usage is TRBV14 and J usage is TRBJ2-1; the match to TRBD2 covers 8 bases. Trimming took 4 bases from V and 8 from J; bases not matched to a gene: 1. From germline, CDR1 is SGHDN and CDR2 FVKESK. This CDR3 has 12 amino acids. In nucleotides, the CDR3 is TGTGCCAGCAGCCCGACTAGCGATGAGCAGTTCTTC. This codes for CASSPTSDEQFF.

Many counts were recorded for this clonotype. The chain employs TRBV29-1 and TRBJ2-1; TRBD2 matches 9 bases. J gave up 1 base and V 5 bases, and 12 bases lay outside the gene matches. The CDR3 is 17 amino acids. Germline V gene data show CDR1 as SQVTM and CDR2 as ANQGSEA. The CDR3 DNA is TGCAGCGTTATGACTAGCGGAGTTGGTGGGTCCTACAATGAGCAGTTCTTC. Its protein is CSVMTSGVGGSYNEQFF.

This clonotype was detected many times. V and J are TRBV12-3 or TRBV12-4 and TRBJ2-7; D not resolved. The CDR3 is 12 residues long. Trimming shortened V by 7 bases and J by 3 bases, and 10 bases separated the two germline ends. The CDR3 protein is CASTGPIYEQYF. The CDR3 nucleotides read TGTGCCAGCACTGGACCGATCTACGAGCAGTACTTC.

This clonotype showed up many times. The CDR3 DNA reads TGTGCCATCAGTGAGTCGGTCCAGACCCAAGAGACCCAGTACTTC. This codes for CAISESVQTQETQYF. This chain links TRBV10-3 with TRBJ2-5, with D uncertain. V lost 0 bases to trimming and J lost 1 base, with 9 bases between them. Germline assignment: CDR1 ENHRY and CDR2 SYGVKD. This CDR3 is built from 15 residues.

The sample holds many counts of this clonotype. This chain links TRBV4-3 with TRBJ1-1; TRBD1 matches 7 bases. With V trimmed by 2 bases and J by 3 bases, 6 bases remained unmatched. Looked up from germline, CDR1 is LGHNA and CDR2 is YSLEER. The CDR3 covers 15 residues. CDR3 in amino acids: CASSQLGQPYTEAFF. The CDR3 DNA reads as TGCGCCAGCAGCCAATTGGGACAGCCGTACACTGAAGCTTTCTTT.

In DNA, the CDR3 is TGTGCCAGCAGCCTAGATCGTCTAGATACGCAGTATTTT. It is translated as CASSLDRLDTQYF. The chain recombines TRBV4-2 with TRBJ2-3; no reliable D call. From germline, CDR1 is LGHNA and CDR2 YNFKEQ. Between the trimmed V and J ends, which lost 4 bases and 5 bases, there was a span of 10 bases. This CDR3 spans 13 amino acids.

This clonotype was counted at least ten times. The chain employs TRBV13 and TRBJ2-5; TRBD2 matches 7 bases. Germline V gene data show CDR1 as PRHDT and CDR2 as FYEKMQ (reference sequence). The CDR3 consists of 14 residues. V shed 8 bases and J 3 bases; nucleotides not matched to a gene: 9. CDR3 sequence: CASGRSGPKETQYF. CDR3 coding DNA: TGTGCCAGCGGGCGTAGCGGGCCTAAAGAGACCCAGTACTTC.

This clonotype showed up many times. CDR3 sequence (DNA): TGTGCCAGCAGTTTGGTCGCTCTCCCAGGGATCTACGAGCAGTACTTC. Amino acids: CASSLVALPGIYEQYF. V and J are TRBV27 and TRBJ2-7, with D perhaps matching TRBD1 (5 bases). CDR1 and CDR2 from the germline V gene are MNHEY and SMNVEV (reference sequence). The CDR3 contains 16 residues. The V end lost 3 bases, the J end lost 3 bases, and 18 bases lay between the germline ends.

This clonotype was counted at least ten times. The chain joins TRBV6-5 to TRBJ2-3; a possible D gene is TRBD2 (5 bases). The CDR3 length is 15 residues. Looked up from germline, CDR1 is MNHEY and CDR2 is SVGAGI. Trimming removed 2 bases from V and 6 bases from J, with 15 bases in between. The CDR3 bases are TGTGCCAGCAGTTACGGTAGCGTAAGTTGGGATACGCAGTATTTT. Its protein is CASSYGSVSWDTQYF.

Ten or more counts support this clonotype. V and J are TRBV12-3 or TRBV12-4 and TRBJ1-2; D is uncertain. V lost 1 base to trimming and J lost 5 bases, with 14 bases between them. The CDR3 is made up of 15 amino acids. CDR3 loop: CASSLGTSSYYGYTF. DNA of the CDR3: TGTGCCAGCAGTTTAGGGACTTCTTCCTATTATGGCTACACCTTC.

This clonotype turned up a few times. The chain couples TRBV15 to TRBJ2-1; D not resolved. The CDR3 loop spans 13 amino acids. In germline, CDR1 is LNHNV, CDR2 YYDKDF (reference sequence). Trimming shortened V by 0 bases and J by 4 bases, and 4 bases separated the two germline ends. CDR3 region: CATSREQYNEQFF. The CDR3 DNA reads TGTGCCACCAGCAGAGAACAGTACAATGAGCAGTTCTTC.

This clonotype occurred many times. The chain employs TRBV9 and TRBJ1-2; D perhaps matches TRBD1 (6 bases). The V gene lost 0 bases and the J gene lost 4 bases, with 16 bases spanning the gap. The germline V gene encodes CDR1 SGDLS and CDR2 YYNGEE. CDR3 length: 16 residues. Here the CDR3 DNA reads TGTGCCAGCAGCGTAGGTGGAGGGGGTTTGTTCTATGGCTACACCTTC. This gives the protein CASSVGGGGLFYGYTF.